This TCR beta chain derives from a study of Graves' ophthalmopathy and Graves' hyperthyroidism. The CDR3 is 15 residues long. Germline assignment: CDR1 ENHRY and CDR2 SYGVKD. V lost 6 bases and J lost 5, with 17 bases in between. RNA transcripts were the template, and TCR beta CDR3 regions were amplified from them. First-round RT-PCR relied on HTBI primers, and a second-round multiplex PCR came next. TCRdb re-called the multiplex PCR reads with MiXCR, one entry per CDR3 protein. The repertoire holds roughly 170,000 distinct CDR3 sequences, with around two fifths as singletons. This clonotype was observed many times.

This receptor was taken from a man aged 30 to 45 with Graves' ophthalmopathy. The chain employs TRBV10-3 and TRBJ1-5; the D gene is possibly TRBD1 (6 bases). Sequencing input: peripheral blood. The CDR3, as DNA: TGTGCCATCAGAGGGGGATCAGGGAAGGATCAGCCCCAGCATTTT. Protein product: CAIRGGSGKDQPQHF.